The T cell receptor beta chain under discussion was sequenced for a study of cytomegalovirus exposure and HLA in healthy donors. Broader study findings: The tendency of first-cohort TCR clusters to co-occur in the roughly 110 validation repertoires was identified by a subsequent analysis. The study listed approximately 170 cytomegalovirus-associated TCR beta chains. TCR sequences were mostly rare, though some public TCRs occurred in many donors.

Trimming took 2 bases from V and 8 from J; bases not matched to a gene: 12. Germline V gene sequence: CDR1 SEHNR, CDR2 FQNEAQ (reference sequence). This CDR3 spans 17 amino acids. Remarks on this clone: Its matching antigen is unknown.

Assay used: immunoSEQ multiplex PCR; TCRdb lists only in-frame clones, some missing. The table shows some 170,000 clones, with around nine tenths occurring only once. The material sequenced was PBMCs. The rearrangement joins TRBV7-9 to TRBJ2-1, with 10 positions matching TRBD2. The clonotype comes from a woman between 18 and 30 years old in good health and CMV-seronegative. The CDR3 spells CASSLTPSSGSLDEQFF. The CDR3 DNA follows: TGTGCCAGCAGCTTAACCCCCTCTAGCGGGAGTTTGGATGAGCAGTTCTTC.